This T cell receptor beta chain was sequenced for a study of identical twins. Overall study results and limits: Alpha sequences that were out-of-frame and twin-shared showed an excess of low generation probability. Analyses based on zero insertions could be partly confounded by invariant MAIT and iNKT cells. Abundant cord blood beta clonotypes carried fewer insertions; memory repertoires showed none.

This clonotype was picked up many times. Its target is not known. TCRdb passed the 5' RACE reads through MiXCR, listing each CDR3 protein once. The sample includes about 530,000 distinct CDR3 sequences, 13% to 15% seen only once; the top ten take roughly 0.42%. The CDR3 runs 12 residues. Trimming left V 5 bases short and J 4 bases short, with 9 bases between. CDR1 and CDR2 (germline): MNHEY, SVGAGI. The same specimen was also included in a second study, on yellow fever vaccine responses in identical twins. Per that paper: The T cell response to vaccination in identical twins was reportedly partly convergent and partly personalized.

The chain carries TRBV6-5 and TRBJ2-7, with D uncertain. The source is a woman aged 18-29 years in good health. Sequencing input: CD4+ T cells sorted from blood. CDR3 coding DNA: TGTGCCAGCAGTCCCGGGCTGTACGAGCAGTACTTC. Translated, it gives CASSPGLYEQYF.